These 30 T cell receptor beta chains were all obtained from the same sample, sequenced in a study of shared clonotypes between healthy human individuals. TCRdb's table, derived via immunoSEQ multiplex PCR, lists solely in-frame clones and lacks some. The table has approximately 1,000,000 clones, approximately 80% seen once. The sequenced sample was memory CD4+ T cells from PBMCs. Subset given: CD45RA-negative fraction. The source of these receptors is a man between 18 and 35 years old in good health. Some clones in this sample may be carry-over from other donors' samples.

The chain uses TRBV5-1 and TRBJ1-1; TRBD1 might be the D (5 bases). The germline gives CDR1 SGHRS, CDR2 YFSETQ. With 3 bases removed from V and 8 bases from J, the gap between germline ends came to 20 bases. The CDR3 has 15 residues. CDR3 sequence: CASSSSTTGSHEAFF. The CDR3 coding sequence is TGCGCCAGCAGCTCAAGTACCACAGGTTCCCACGAAGCTTTCTTT.

V gene TRBV5-1 combines with J gene TRBJ1-1; the D is unclear. This CDR3 has 17 residues. Germline assignment: CDR1 SGHRS and CDR2 YFSETQ. The V end was cut by 1 base, the J end by 1 base, with 17 bases between. The CDR3 loop reads CASSLNIGRATNTEAFF. The CDR3 nucleotides read TGCGCCAGCAGCTTGAACATAGGTAGAGCTACGAACACTGAAGCTTTCTTT.

The chain is built from TRBV4-1 and TRBJ2-7; 8 bases fit TRBD2. V was pared by 4 bases and J by 5 bases, with 16 bases of the junction left unmatched. Per germline, CDR1 MGHRA and CDR2 YSYEKL. This CDR3 is 17 amino acids long. CDR3 DNA: TGCGCCAGCAGCCTCGGGGGCCCCAGCGGGAGTTCCCACGAGCAGTACTTC. It is translated as CASSLGGPSGSSHEQYF.

This clone appeared a few times. This rearrangement joins TRBV2 to TRBJ2-7; D possibly uses TRBD1 or TRBD2 (6 bases each). There are 15 residues in the CDR3. V lost 7 bases, J lost 5 bases, and 21 bases lay in between. CDR1 is SNHLY, CDR2 FYNNEI, per germline. CDR3 residues: CASKARAGAGDEQYF. The CDR3 DNA is TGTGCCAGCAAGGCTAGAGCGGGCGCAGGGGACGAGCAGTACTTC.

The chain couples TRBV28 to TRBJ2-5; possibly TRBD2 for D (6 bases). In germline, CDR1 is MDHEN, CDR2 SYDVKM. The CDR3 loop spans 14 amino acids. With 4 bases removed from V and 3 bases from J, the gap between germline ends came to 12 bases. The CDR3 sequence is CASSSGGRKETQYF. CDR3 sequence (DNA): TGTGCCAGCAGTTCGGGTGGGAGGAAAGAGACCCAGTACTTC. The full variable domain, with the rest looked up from reference TRBV28 and TRBJ2-5, is DVKVTQSSRYLVKRTGEKVFLECVQDMDHENMFWYRQDPGLGLRLIYFSYDVKMKEKGDIPEGYSVSREKKERFSLILESASTNQTSMYLCASSSGGRKETQYFGPGTRLLVL.

Here the CDR3 DNA reads TGTGCCAGCAGCTTAGGTCTGCAGGAGCAGTACTTC. This encodes CASSLGLQEQYF. V is TRBV7-8 and J is TRBJ2-7; D ambiguous. Germline V lookup: CDR1 SGHVS, CDR2 FQNEAQ. The V gene lost 1 base and the J gene lost 7 bases, with 8 bases spanning the gap. The CDR3 extends over 12 amino acids.

This clone was seen a few times. The sample holds other DNA sequences that translate to the same CDR3. J is TRBJ1-5 and V is TRBV2, with unresolved D. Deletions cut 2 bases from V and 4 bases from J, with 9 bases between. Germline CDR1 is SNHLY and CDR2 is FYNNEI. The CDR3 is 14 amino acids. CDR3 amino acids: CASSEFGSNQPQHF. As DNA, the CDR3 is TGTGCCAGCAGTGAATTCGGGAGTAATCAGCCCCAGCATTTT.

This clone was seen more than once but under ten times. V is TRBV5-4 and J is TRBJ2-2, with D possibly being TRBD1 or TRBD2 (6 bases each). The germline V and J ends were trimmed by 4 bases and 2 bases, with 15 bases remaining between them. The CDR3 loop spans 16 amino acids. The germline V gene has CDR1 SGHNT and CDR2 YYREEE (reference sequence). The CDR3 is CASSPTGAGNTGELFF. The DNA for the CDR3 is TGTGCCAGCAGCCCGACGGGGGCGGGAAACACCGGGGAGCTGTTTTTT.

This clone occurred once. The V call is TRBV4-1, the J call TRBJ2-1; D call uncertain. This CDR3 has 14 residues. Germline V gene lookup returns CDR1 MGHRA and CDR2 YSYEKL. V dropped 1 base and J dropped 10 bases, with 14 bases sitting between them. CDR3 bases: TGCGCCAGCAGCCAAGTAGGGCCACCTCCGGAGCAGTTCTTC. Translation gives CASSQVGPPPEQFF.

As concerns this clone: Within the sample, other DNA sequences also encode this same CDR3. The rearrangement joins TRBV6-5 to TRBJ2-5; D not resolved. Germline CDR1 and CDR2: MNHEY and SVGAGI. The CDR3 has 13 residues. V was clipped by 6 bases and J by 1 base, with 9 bases between them. The DNA of the CDR3 is TGTGCCAGCAGGAGGACGGTCCAAGAGACCCAGTACTTC. Translating it yields CASRRTVQETQYF.

The rearrangement uses TRBV5-1 and TRBJ2-3, with 9 bases identical to TRBD2. CDR1 is SGHRS and CDR2 is YFSETQ in the germline V gene. The CDR3 is made up of 17 amino acids. Unmatched junction bases numbered 7, after V lost 2 bases and J lost 0 bases. CDR3 region: CASSFSAGGPSTDTQYF. DNA for the CDR3: TGCGCCAGCAGCTTTTCAGCGGGAGGACCTAGCACAGATACGCAGTATTTT. Based on the CDR3 plus reference TRBV5-1 and TRBJ2-3, the full variable domain is KAGVTQTPRYLIKTRGQQVTLSCSPISGHRSVSWYQQTPGQGLQFLFEYFSETQRNKGNFPGRFSGRQFSNSRSEMNVSTLELGDSALYLCASSFSAGGPSTDTQYFGPGTRLTVL.

The gene calls are TRBV6-1 and TRBJ2-7; no clear D gene. Germline V gene data show CDR1 as MNHNS and CDR2 as SASEGT. Trimming took 9 bases from V and 5 from J, leaving 14 bases between them. CDR3 size: 12 residues. As DNA, the CDR3 is TGTGCCAGGTTGGTAGATCCCCACGAGCAGTACTTC. Amino acids: CARLVDPHEQYF.

This clone came up a few times. The V and J genes are TRBV4-3 and TRBJ2-5, with TRBD2 identical over 8 bases. The CDR3 runs 16 residues. Germline V CDR1 and CDR2: LGHNA, YSLEER. V shed 2 bases, J shed 1 base, and the junction held 6 bases outside the gene matches. CDR3 nucleotides: TGCGCCAGCAGCCAAAGTAGCGGGGCCCTCCAAGAGACCCAGTACTTC. Translated, it gives CASSQSSGALQETQYF.

This clone occurred a few times. The chain employs TRBV7-8 and TRBJ2-1; no reliable D call. The CDR3 runs 17 residues. Per the germline V gene, CDR1 is SGHVS and CDR2 is FQNEAQ. Trimming left V 6 bases short and J 2 bases short, with 20 bases between. Here the CDR3 DNA reads TGTGCCAGCAGTCAAGGGCCCCTAGTTGATACCTACAATGAGCAGTTCTTC. Its protein product is CASSQGPLVDTYNEQFF.

The chain uses TRBV6-6 and TRBJ1-2; 9 bases match TRBD1. CDR3 length: 13 residues. From germline, CDR1 is MNHNY and CDR2 SVGAGI (reference sequence). Losses at the gene ends were 8 bases for V and 4 bases for J; bases not matched to a gene: 5. The DNA of the CDR3 is TGTGCCAGCCTGGGACAGGGAGCCTATGGCTACACCTTC. It encodes CASLGQGAYGYTF.

The J gene is TRBJ1-5, the V gene TRBV7-2; 10 nucleotides match TRBD1. The CDR3 sequence is 17 residues long. From germline, CDR1 is SGHTA and CDR2 FQGNSA. Trimming at V came to 5 bases and at J to 1 base, leaving 8 bases not matched to a gene. CDR3 DNA sequence: TGTGCCAGCAGCGGGAAGACGGACAGGGGGAGCAATCAGCCCCAGCATTTT. Its translation: CASSGKTDRGSNQPQHF.

The rearrangement uses TRBV5-4 and TRBJ2-5, with D possibly being TRBD1 (6 bases). The CDR3 sequence is 14 residues long. CDR1 is SGHNT, CDR2 YYREEE, per germline (reference sequence). V gave up 6 bases and J gave up 1 base, with 13 bases separating them. The CDR3 region is CASNAGQTQETQYF. CDR3 in DNA: TGTGCCAGCAACGCCGGACAGACCCAAGAGACCCAGTACTTC.

The chain employs TRBV5-1 and TRBJ2-5, with 9 bases fitting TRBD2. J was trimmed by 2 bases and V by 7 bases; bases with no gene match: 9. Per germline, CDR1 SGHRS and CDR2 YFSETQ. The CDR3 runs to 15 residues. The DNA for the CDR3 is TGCGCCAGCGCCACCAGGGCGGGAGGGCAAGAGACCCAGTACTTC. Encoded protein: CASATRAGGQETQYF.

The chain employs TRBV7-8 and TRBJ1-5; D possibly corresponds to TRBD1 (6 bases). This CDR3 has 17 amino acids. From germline, CDR1 is SGHVS and CDR2 FQNEAQ. V lost 4 bases, J lost 1 base, and 17 bases lay in between. CDR3 bases: TGTGCCAGCAGCTCTATTCGGGGGGCGCGGAGCAATCAGCCCCAGCATTTT. Its protein is CASSSIRGARSNQPQHF.

This clone occurred many times. The chain has TRBV7-2 and TRBJ2-4; 7 bases are shared with TRBD1. Germline values: CDR1 SGHTA, CDR2 FQGNSA. V was clipped by 2 bases and J by 1 base; unmatched bases: 5. This CDR3 is built from 16 residues. CDR3 residues: CASSLMTGPAKNIQYF. CDR3 sequence (DNA): TGTGCCAGCAGCTTAATGACAGGGCCGGCCAAAAACATTCAGTACTTC.

The chain employs TRBV5-1 and TRBJ2-5, with TRBD2 identical over 8 bases. Per the germline V gene, CDR1 is SGHRS and CDR2 is YFSETQ. V lost 0 bases and J lost 2; bases outside the gene matches: 3. CDR3 length equals 15 residues. CDR3 DNA: TGCGCCAGCAGCTTGGAACCGGGAGGGCAAGAGACCCAGTACTTC. Encoded protein: CASSLEPGGQETQYF.

CDR3 region: CASSPRLAGIDTGELFF. Here the CDR3 DNA reads TGTGCCAGCTCTCCCAGACTAGCGGGAATCGACACCGGGGAGCTGTTTTTT. V and J are TRBV18 and TRBJ2-2; 11 bases are shared with TRBD2. V trimming: 6 bases; J trimming: 3 bases; junction bases outside the gene matches: 9. Per germline, CDR1 KGHSH and CDR2 LQKENI. This CDR3 spans 17 amino acids.

V usage is TRBV2 and J usage is TRBJ2-1; 9 nucleotides align to TRBD1. The CDR3 runs to 13 residues. Germline CDR1 SNHLY, CDR2 FYNNEI. V lost 6 bases and J lost 6; bases outside the gene matches: 3. The DNA of the CDR3 is TGTGCCAGCAGCACAGGGGGCGGCAATGAGCAGTTCTTC. Protein product: CASSTGGGNEQFF.

The chain links TRBV6-1 to TRBJ1-2, with TRBD1 matching over 8 bases. Germline CDR1 and CDR2: MNHNS and SASEGT. CDR3 length: 14 amino acids. Germline trimming cut 6 bases from V and 3 bases from J; bases unmatched to any gene: 6. CDR3 coding DNA: TGTGCCAGCAGCGCGGACAGGGTATACTATGGCTACACCTTC. Translating gives CASSADRVYYGYTF.

The chain couples TRBV7-2 to TRBJ2-1; D is ambiguous. CDR1 and CDR2 (germline): SGHTA, FQGNSA. This CDR3 contains 14 residues. Between the trimmed V and J ends, which lost 0 bases and 6 bases, there was a span of 9 bases. The CDR3 region is CASSLARASNEQFF. In nucleotides, the CDR3 is TGTGCCAGCAGCTTAGCACGGGCCTCCAATGAGCAGTTCTTC.

The chain recombines TRBV5-1 with TRBJ2-3; D is possibly TRBD1 (5 bases). The V gene lost 1 base and the J gene lost 5 bases, with 14 bases spanning the gap. The germline V gene encodes CDR1 SGHRS and CDR2 YFSETQ. This CDR3 comprises 15 residues. CDR3 sequence reads: CASSLSGLKGDTQYF. CDR3 DNA sequence: TGCGCCAGCAGCTTGTCAGGGTTGAAGGGAGATACGCAGTATTTT.

This rearrangement joins TRBV7-2 to TRBJ1-2, with D maybe TRBD1 (5 bases). Germline assignment: CDR1 SGHTA and CDR2 FQGNSA. The V end lost 1 base, the J end lost 3 bases, and 12 bases lay between the germline ends. The CDR3 runs to 15 residues. CDR3 amino acids: CASSLGGRVYYGYTF. Written as DNA, the CDR3 is TGTGCCAGCAGCTTAGGAGGCAGGGTATACTATGGCTACACCTTC.

V and J are TRBV25-1 and TRBJ1-2, with D unresolved. The V gene lost 2 bases and the J gene lost 0 bases, with 10 bases spanning the gap. Germline V lookup: CDR1 MGHDK, CDR2 SYGVNS. This CDR3 has 15 amino acids. The CDR3 sequence is CASSEVNTANYGYTF. CDR3 nucleotides: TGTGCCAGCAGTGAAGTGAACACCGCTAACTATGGCTACACCTTC.

This chain joins TRBV5-1 and TRBJ1-2, with D hard to call. Germline V CDR1 and CDR2: SGHRS, YFSETQ. Deletions cut 2 bases from V and 7 bases from J, with 12 bases between. The CDR3 spans 13 residues. The CDR3: CASSFEGNGGYTF. The CDR3 DNA reads TGCGCCAGCAGCTTCGAGGGTAATGGTGGCTACACCTTC.

The chain joins TRBV6-5 to TRBJ1-1; D possibly corresponds to TRBD1 (6 bases). V was pared by 2 bases and J by 6 bases, with 13 bases between. This CDR3 spans 14 amino acids. Germline V gene lookup returns CDR1 MNHEY and CDR2 SVGAGI. CDR3 protein: CASSYNRGMAEAFF. CDR3 in DNA: TGTGCCAGCAGTTACAATAGGGGGATGGCTGAAGCTTTCTTT.